Listed below are T cell receptor beta chains from one sample, sequenced in a study of CD8 T cells in Susac syndrome. Via MiXCR, TCRdb re-called the immunoSEQ multiplex PCR reads, giving one row per CDR3 protein. The sample lists a few hundred thousand distinct CDR3 sequences; roughly 93% were seen once. The material sequenced was CD4+ T cells from PBMCs. The receptor set was obtained from a human donor with Susac syndrome. Each CDR3 is given with its conserved first and last residue. Fields, in order: D gene, V gene, J gene, clone size, CDR3 length, CDR3 DNA, CDR3 protein. The D gene is left open where the match is weak. Expanded clones are given a class, and other clones once, few, many or no size at all.

d_call: .
v_call: TRBV20-1
j_call: TRBJ1-4
clone_size: .
cdr3_length: 15
cdr3_nt: TGCAGTGCTTCTACACTATTTGCAACTAATGAAAAACTGTTTTTT
cdr3_aa: CSASTLFATNEKLFF

d_call: TRBD2
v_call: TRBV4-3
j_call: TRBJ2-1
clone_size: .
cdr3_length: 16
cdr3_nt: TGCGCCAGCAGCCAAGAGGCACTAGCGGGGGGTAATGAGCAGTTCTTC
cdr3_aa: CASSQEALAGGNEQFF

d_call: .
v_call: TRBV7-3
j_call: TRBJ1-1
clone_size: .
cdr3_length: 13
cdr3_nt: TGTGCCAGCAGCCCAGCACAGAACACTGAAGCTTTCTTT
cdr3_aa: CASSPAQNTEAFF

d_call: TRBD2
v_call: TRBV5-1
j_call: TRBJ2-3
clone_size: once
cdr3_length: 18
cdr3_nt: TGCGCCAGCAGCTTGGTACCTAGCGGGGGTTCGGGCACAGATACGCAGTATTTT
cdr3_aa: CASSLVPSGGSGTDTQYF

d_call: TRBD2
v_call: TRBV4-1
j_call: TRBJ2-4
clone_size: .
cdr3_length: 17
cdr3_nt: TGCGCCAGCAGCCAAGAGCGGGGGAGGGTAGACAAAAACATTCAGTACTTC
cdr3_aa: CASSQERGRVDKNIQYF

d_call: .
v_call: TRBV9
j_call: TRBJ1-3
clone_size: .
cdr3_length: 16
cdr3_nt: TGTGCCAGCAGCCCACCGGGACACCCCTCTGGAAACACCATATATTTT
cdr3_aa: CASSPPGHPSGNTIYF

d_call: .
v_call: TRBV3-1
j_call: TRBJ2-7
clone_size: .
cdr3_length: 15
cdr3_nt: TGTGCCAGCAGCCAGGACGCGACCTATATCCACGAGCAGTACTTC
cdr3_aa: CASSQDATYIHEQYF

d_call: TRBD2
v_call: TRBV9
j_call: TRBJ2-1
clone_size: .
cdr3_length: 15
cdr3_nt: TGTGCCAGCAGCCAACTAGCGGGGGACTCCGTCGGGCAGTTCTTC
cdr3_aa: CASSQLAGDSVGQFF

d_call: .
v_call: TRBV9
j_call: TRBJ1-4
clone_size: .
cdr3_length: 15
cdr3_nt: TGTGCCAGCAGCGTAGAGGGCAGCATAAATGAAAAACTGTTTTTT
cdr3_aa: CASSVEGSINEKLFF

d_call: .
v_call: TRBV14
j_call: TRBJ1-1
clone_size: .
cdr3_length: 15
cdr3_nt: TGTGCCAGCAGCCAATATCGGGGTATTCGCGCTGAAGCTTTCTTT
cdr3_aa: CASSQYRGIRAEAFF

d_call: .
v_call: TRBV5-4
j_call: TRBJ1-2
clone_size: once
cdr3_length: 13
cdr3_nt: TGTGCCAGCAGCCCCCGGACTTCCTATGGCTACACCTTC
cdr3_aa: CASSPRTSYGYTF

d_call: .
v_call: TRBV18
j_call: TRBJ1-1
clone_size: .
cdr3_length: 15
cdr3_nt: TGTGCCAGCTCACCACAGTCCATAGAGCGCTACGAAGCTTTCTTT
cdr3_aa: CASSPQSIERYEAFF

d_call: .
v_call: TRBV29-1
j_call: TRBJ2-4
clone_size: .
cdr3_length: 14
cdr3_nt: TGCAGCGTTGATGACGGACCTAAGGCGGGCATTCAGTACTTC
cdr3_aa: CSVDDGPKAGIQYF

d_call: .
v_call: TRBV12-3/TRBV12-4
j_call: TRBJ2-7
clone_size: .
cdr3_length: 11
cdr3_nt: TGTGCCAGCACCTCAACAGGCGAGCAGTACTTC
cdr3_aa: CASTSTGEQYF

d_call: TRBD1
v_call: TRBV7-2
j_call: TRBJ2-7
clone_size: .
cdr3_length: 15
cdr3_nt: TGTGCCAGCAGCTCAGCCCAGGGGGTCCACAGCGAGCAGTACTTC
cdr3_aa: CASSSAQGVHSEQYF

d_call: .
v_call: TRBV7-9
j_call: TRBJ2-1
clone_size: .
cdr3_length: 16
cdr3_nt: TGTGCCAGCAGCTTAGACGTCGGGGGTGGTGACAATGAGCAGTTCTTC
cdr3_aa: CASSLDVGGGDNEQFF

d_call: .
v_call: TRBV5-4
j_call: TRBJ2-5
clone_size: .
cdr3_length: 15
cdr3_nt: TGTGCCAGCAGCTACTATCGGGGGACGGGTGGGGCCCAGTACTTC
cdr3_aa: CASSYYRGTGGAQYF

d_call: TRBD2
v_call: TRBV20-1
j_call: TRBJ2-2
clone_size: .
cdr3_length: 14
cdr3_nt: TGCAGTGCTAGGCGGCTAGCGGGAACCGGGGAGCTGTTTTTT
cdr3_aa: CSARRLAGTGELFF

d_call: .
v_call: TRBV14
j_call: TRBJ2-3
clone_size: .
cdr3_length: 13
cdr3_nt: TGTGCCAGCAGCCGGCGGGCCACAGATACGCAGTATTTT
cdr3_aa: CASSRRATDTQYF

d_call: .
v_call: TRBV30
j_call: TRBJ1-6
clone_size: .
cdr3_length: 13
cdr3_nt: TGTGCCTGGGGGGAGGGATTTAATTCACCCCTCCACTTT
cdr3_aa: CAWGEGFNSPLHF

d_call: .
v_call: TRBV5-1
j_call: TRBJ2-7
clone_size: .
cdr3_length: 14
cdr3_nt: TGCGCCAGCAGCTTGGTGGACAGACCCACCGAGCAGTACTTC
cdr3_aa: CASSLVDRPTEQYF

d_call: .
v_call: TRBV4-2
j_call: TRBJ2-3
clone_size: once
cdr3_length: 16
cdr3_nt: TGTGCCAGCAGCCAAGAAGGGGGGGAGGCCACAGATACGCAGTATTTT
cdr3_aa: CASSQEGGEATDTQYF

d_call: .
v_call: TRBV15
j_call: TRBJ1-2
clone_size: once
cdr3_length: 16
cdr3_nt: TGTGCCACCAGCAGCTTCTCCCTAAGGGCTAACTATGGCTACACCTTC
cdr3_aa: CATSSFSLRANYGYTF

d_call: TRBD1
v_call: TRBV18
j_call: TRBJ1-1
clone_size: .
cdr3_length: 17
cdr3_nt: TGTGCCAGCTCACCATCTCATATTGACAGGGCCGCCGCTGAAGCTTTCTTT
cdr3_aa: CASSPSHIDRAAAEAFF

d_call: .
v_call: TRBV6-2/TRBV6-3
j_call: TRBJ2-1
clone_size: .
cdr3_length: 15
cdr3_nt: TGTGCCAGCCGCCGACCGGTGGGGGCTTTTAATGAGCAGTTCTTC
cdr3_aa: CASRRPVGAFNEQFF

d_call: .
v_call: TRBV7-9
j_call: TRBJ1-1
clone_size: .
cdr3_length: 14
cdr3_nt: TGTGCCAGCAGCTTTGCGGGGGAGAACACTGAAGCTTTCTTT
cdr3_aa: CASSFAGENTEAFF